This TCR beta chain comes out of a study of shared clonotypes between healthy human individuals. Whole-study context: CD8 memory received one plate per donor, CD8 naive two, CD4 memory three and CD4 naive three. Study outcomes and limitations: It was the few donors that limited the genetic and exposure-history diversity represented.

Produced via immunoSEQ multiplex PCR; TCRdb's table is partial and in-frame only. Here the sample spans about 1 million clones, around 76% being singletons. The ends were cut back, 4 bases at V and 7 bases at J, with 15 bases in the middle. The CDR3 is 13 residues long. The germline CDR1 and CDR2 sequences are GTSNPN and SVGIG (reference sequence). Turning to this clone: Antigen specificity is unknown.

The source of this sequence is a man younger than 30 in good health. Sequenced: memory CD4+ T cells sorted from blood. Subset: CD45RA-negative fraction. The chain employs TRBV30 and TRBJ2-3, with no clear D. The CDR3: CAWTKKGAYTQYF. Here the CDR3 DNA reads TGTGCCTGGACCAAAAAGGGCGCATATACGCAGTATTTT. The full variable domain, completed using reference TRBV30 and TRBJ2-3, is SQTIHQWPATLVQPVGSPLSLECTVEGTSNPNLYWYRQAAGRGLQLLFYSVGIGQISSEVPQNLSASRPQDRQFILSSKKLLLSDSGFYLCAWTKKGAYTQYFGPGTRLTVL.